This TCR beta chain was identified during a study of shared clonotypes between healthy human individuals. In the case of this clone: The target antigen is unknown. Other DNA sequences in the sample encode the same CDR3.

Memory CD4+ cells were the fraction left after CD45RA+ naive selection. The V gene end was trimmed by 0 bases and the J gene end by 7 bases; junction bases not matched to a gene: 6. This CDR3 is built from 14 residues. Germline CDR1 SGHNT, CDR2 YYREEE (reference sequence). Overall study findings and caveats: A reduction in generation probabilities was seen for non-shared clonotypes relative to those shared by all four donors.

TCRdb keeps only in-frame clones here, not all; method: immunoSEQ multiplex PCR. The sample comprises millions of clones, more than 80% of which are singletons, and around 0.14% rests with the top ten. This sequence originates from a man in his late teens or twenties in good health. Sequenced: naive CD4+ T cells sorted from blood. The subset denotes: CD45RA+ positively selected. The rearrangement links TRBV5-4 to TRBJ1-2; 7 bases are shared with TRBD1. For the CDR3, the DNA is TGTGCCAGCAGCTTGGGACAGGGCTTAGGTGGCTACACCTTC. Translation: CASSLGQGLGGYTF.